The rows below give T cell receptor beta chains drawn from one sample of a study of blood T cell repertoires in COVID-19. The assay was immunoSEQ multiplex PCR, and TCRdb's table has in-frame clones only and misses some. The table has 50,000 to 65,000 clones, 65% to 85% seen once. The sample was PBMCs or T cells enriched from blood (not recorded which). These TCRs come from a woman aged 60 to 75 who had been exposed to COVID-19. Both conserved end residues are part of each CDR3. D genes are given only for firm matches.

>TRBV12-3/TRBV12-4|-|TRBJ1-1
CASSPPLTVAFF
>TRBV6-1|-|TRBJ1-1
CASSDGDKYEAFF
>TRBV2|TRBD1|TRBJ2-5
CASRRGDRGPETQYF
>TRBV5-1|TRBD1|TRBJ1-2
CASSLSTGGSGYTF
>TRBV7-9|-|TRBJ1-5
CASTNSRDFNQPQHF
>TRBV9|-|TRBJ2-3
CASSVVGGGWSTDTQYF
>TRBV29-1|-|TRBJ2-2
CSVDGGGELFF
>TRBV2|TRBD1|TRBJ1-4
CASKDDRGRGEKLFF
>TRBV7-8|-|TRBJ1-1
CASSYGLGAFF
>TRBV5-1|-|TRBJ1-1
CASSPDGRGTAFF
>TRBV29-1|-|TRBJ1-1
CSVSPRRVEAFF
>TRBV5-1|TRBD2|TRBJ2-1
CASSLDGGEEQFF
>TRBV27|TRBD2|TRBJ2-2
CASSRTRGGGELFF
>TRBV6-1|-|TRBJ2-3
CASSEIGTAHDTQYF
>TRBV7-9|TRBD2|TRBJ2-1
CASSLEGTTNEQFF
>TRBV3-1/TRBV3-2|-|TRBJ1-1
CASISGREAFF
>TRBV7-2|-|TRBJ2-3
CASTPGSKDTQYF
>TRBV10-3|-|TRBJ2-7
CAISELSSEQYF
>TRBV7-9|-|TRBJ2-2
CAGDSGNTGELFF
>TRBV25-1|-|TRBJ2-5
CASRDFETQYF
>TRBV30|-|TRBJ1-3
CAWSPGSGNTIYF
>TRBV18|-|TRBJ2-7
CASSPLGSAEGEQYF
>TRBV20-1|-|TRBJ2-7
CSASLAEQYF
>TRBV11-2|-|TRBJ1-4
CASSLEPGSFNEKLFF
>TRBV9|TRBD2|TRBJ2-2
CASSVDPAGTNTGELFF
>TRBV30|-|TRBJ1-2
CAWGDSGAGYTF
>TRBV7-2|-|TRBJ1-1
CASSPRRGSTEAFF
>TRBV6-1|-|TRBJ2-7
CASSEGYRAEQYF
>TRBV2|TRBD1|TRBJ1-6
CASSEAGTGNSPLHF
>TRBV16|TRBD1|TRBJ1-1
CASSQGQGMNTEAFF
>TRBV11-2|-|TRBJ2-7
CASSLAPEGYEQYF
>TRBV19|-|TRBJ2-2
CASSVLTGNTGELFF
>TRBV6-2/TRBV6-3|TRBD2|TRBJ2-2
CASSSLGLAGRSTGELFF
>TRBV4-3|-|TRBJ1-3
CASSQDSPSSGNTIYF
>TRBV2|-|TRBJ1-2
CAGKAGRSGYTF
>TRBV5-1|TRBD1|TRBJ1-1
CASSYGQVMNTEAFF
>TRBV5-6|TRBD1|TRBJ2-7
CASSSRGTGRSYEQYF
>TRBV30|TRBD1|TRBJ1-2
CAWTGGARYYTF
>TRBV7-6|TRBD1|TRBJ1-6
CASSARQGDTSPLHF
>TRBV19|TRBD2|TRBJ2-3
CASSIAAAGVPDTQYF
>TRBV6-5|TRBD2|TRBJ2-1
CASSYGLAGYNEQFF
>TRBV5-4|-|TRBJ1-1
CASSQSTGRRGTEAFF
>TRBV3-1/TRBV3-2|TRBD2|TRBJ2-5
CASSQGSIAGVGTQYF
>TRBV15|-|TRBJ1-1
CATSREQGMSEAFF
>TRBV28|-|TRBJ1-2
CASGQGIGLYGYTF
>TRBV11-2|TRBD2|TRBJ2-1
CASRLTLADSYNEQFF
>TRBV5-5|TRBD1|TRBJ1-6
CASSLRDRSSSYNSPLHF
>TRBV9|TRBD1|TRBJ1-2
CASSVELTGTDGYTF
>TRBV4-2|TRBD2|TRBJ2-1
CASSQAGLAGDYNEQFF
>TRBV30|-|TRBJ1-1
CAWSRLVSTEAFF
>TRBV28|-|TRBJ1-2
CASSLRGSSGYTF
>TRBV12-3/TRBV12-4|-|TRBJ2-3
CASSITDTQYF
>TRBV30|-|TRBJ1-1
CAWSSGMNTEAFF
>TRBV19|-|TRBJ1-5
CASSIMMRDQPQHF
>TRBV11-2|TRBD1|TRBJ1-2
CASSLVGTEFYGYTF
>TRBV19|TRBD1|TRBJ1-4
CASSIGGQGNEKLFF
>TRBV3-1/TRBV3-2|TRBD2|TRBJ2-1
CASSQERFGLAVYNEQFF